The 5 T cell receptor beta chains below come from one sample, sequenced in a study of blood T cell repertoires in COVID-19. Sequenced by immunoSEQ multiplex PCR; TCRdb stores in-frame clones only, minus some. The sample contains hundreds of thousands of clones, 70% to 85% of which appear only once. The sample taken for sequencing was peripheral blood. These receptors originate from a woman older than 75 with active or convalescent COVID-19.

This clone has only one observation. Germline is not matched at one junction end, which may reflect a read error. CDR3 loop: CASSWGTGTGNTIYF. The CDR3 nucleotides are TGTGCAAGCAGCTGGGGGACAGGGACTGGAAACACCATATATTTT. V gene TRBV11-2 combines with J gene TRBJ1-3; 9 bases match TRBD1. This CDR3 has 15 residues. Germline V CDR1 and CDR2: SGHAT, FQNNGV.

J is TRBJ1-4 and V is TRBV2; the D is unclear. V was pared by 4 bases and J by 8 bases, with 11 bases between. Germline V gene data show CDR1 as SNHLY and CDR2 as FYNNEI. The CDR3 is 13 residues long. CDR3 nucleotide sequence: TGTGCCAGCAGTGTCCGGGGATTGGAAAAACTGTTTTTT. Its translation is CASSVRGLEKLFF.

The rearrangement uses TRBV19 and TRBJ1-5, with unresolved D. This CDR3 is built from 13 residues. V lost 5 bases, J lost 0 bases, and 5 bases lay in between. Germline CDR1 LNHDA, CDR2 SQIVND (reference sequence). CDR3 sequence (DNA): TGTGCCAGTAGTCCCGGTAGCAATCAGCCCCAGCATTTT. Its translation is CASSPGSNQPQHF. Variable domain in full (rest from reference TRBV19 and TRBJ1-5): DGGITQSPKYLFRKEGQNVTLSCEQNLNHDAMYWYRQDPGQGLRLIYYSQIVNDFQKGDIAEGYSVSREKKESFPLTVTSAQKNPTAFYLCASSPGSNQPQHFGDGTRLSIL.

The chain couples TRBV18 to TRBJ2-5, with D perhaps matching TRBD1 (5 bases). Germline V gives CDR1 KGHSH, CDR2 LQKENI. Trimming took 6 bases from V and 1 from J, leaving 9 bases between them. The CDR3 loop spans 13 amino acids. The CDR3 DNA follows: TGTGCCAGCTCTAGGACAATCCAAGAGACCCAGTACTTC. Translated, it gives CASSRTIQETQYF.

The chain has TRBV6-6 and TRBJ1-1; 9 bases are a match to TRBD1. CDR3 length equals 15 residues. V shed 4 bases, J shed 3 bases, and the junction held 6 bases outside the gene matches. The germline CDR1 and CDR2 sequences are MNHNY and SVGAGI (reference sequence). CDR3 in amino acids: CASSSRDRDHTEAFF. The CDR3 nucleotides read TGTGCCAGCAGTTCTCGGGACAGGGATCACACTGAAGCTTTCTTT.